Listed below are T cell receptor beta chains from one sample, sequenced in a study of blood T cell repertoires in COVID-19. Generated by immunoSEQ multiplex PCR, the TCRdb table keeps only in-frame clones and is missing some. The profile shows approximately 220,000 clones, over 80% of them singletons. Sample: PBMCs or T cells enriched from blood (not recorded which). These receptors were collected from a woman aged 25-40 years with acute COVID-19. CDR3s include the opening cysteine and the closing phenylalanine or tryptophan. The D gene is left open where the match is weak. Rows give clone size only sometimes, using once, few, many, or a class for an expanded clone.

d_call clone_size j_call v_call cdr3_nt cdr3_aa
TRBD1 once TRBJ1-2 TRBV5-1 TGCGCCAGCAGCTTGGACAGGGGTTTAGGCTATGGCTACACCTTC CASSLDRGLGYGYTF
TRBD1 NA TRBJ1-2 TRBV6-1 TGTGCCAGCAGTGAGCCCGACAGGGACTATGGCTACACCTTC CASSEPDRDYGYTF
NA NA TRBJ1-2 TRBV29-1 TGCAGCGTTGAAGAATCCCCGAGGAGGGGCTACACCTTC CSVEESPRRGYTF
NA NA TRBJ1-6 TRBV11-2 TGTGCCAGCAGCCTCGGCAGGGGTCGTGGATCACCCCTCCACTTT CASSLGRGRGSPLHF
NA NA TRBJ2-5 TRBV7-8 TGTGCCAGCAGCCCCCCTGGACAGAGCCAAGAGACCCAGTACTTC CASSPPGQSQETQYF
NA NA TRBJ2-2 TRBV11-3 TGTGCCAGCAGCCTTCGGCCGGGACTCGACACCGGGGAGCTGTTTTTT CASSLRPGLDTGELFF
NA NA TRBJ1-1 TRBV29-1 TGCAGCGTAACCCTCGGGGAGACTGAAGCTTTCTTT CSVTLGETEAFF
NA NA TRBJ1-1 TRBV18 TGTGCCAGCTCAGGAGACAGGATAGATCCGTACACTGAAGCTTTCTTT CASSGDRIDPYTEAFF
NA NA TRBJ2-5 TRBV11-2 TGTGCCAGCAGCCCGCCCCCGGACACCTCTCATGGGACCCAGTACTTC CASSPPPDTSHGTQYF
NA NA TRBJ2-7 TRBV9 TGTGCCAGCAGCGTAGGTGGTGGCGGGGGCCGGTACGAGCAGTACTTC CASSVGGGGGRYEQYF